The T cell receptor (beta chain) under discussion was sequenced for a study of blood T cell repertoires in COVID-19. Study in general: PBMCs, B-cell-depleted T cells, or T cells provided the cDNA or gDNA that made up the material.

The V gene's germline CDR1 is WSHSY and CDR2 SAAADI. The CDR3 is made up of 12 amino acids. The V and J ends lost 9 bases and 4 bases respectively, with 12 bases between them. Profiled with immunoSEQ multiplex PCR; TCRdb holds only in-frame clones, not every one. The sample contains 25,000 to 35,000 clones, over 75% of which appear only once. This rearrangement joins TRBV10-2 to TRBJ2-5; D is possibly TRBD1 (6 bases). The sequencing input was peripheral blood. The sequence was obtained from a man between 65 and 85 years old with active COVID-19. For the CDR3, the DNA is TGCGCCAGTCGTACAGGGAGAGAGACCCAGTACTTC. Protein product: CASRTGRETQYF.